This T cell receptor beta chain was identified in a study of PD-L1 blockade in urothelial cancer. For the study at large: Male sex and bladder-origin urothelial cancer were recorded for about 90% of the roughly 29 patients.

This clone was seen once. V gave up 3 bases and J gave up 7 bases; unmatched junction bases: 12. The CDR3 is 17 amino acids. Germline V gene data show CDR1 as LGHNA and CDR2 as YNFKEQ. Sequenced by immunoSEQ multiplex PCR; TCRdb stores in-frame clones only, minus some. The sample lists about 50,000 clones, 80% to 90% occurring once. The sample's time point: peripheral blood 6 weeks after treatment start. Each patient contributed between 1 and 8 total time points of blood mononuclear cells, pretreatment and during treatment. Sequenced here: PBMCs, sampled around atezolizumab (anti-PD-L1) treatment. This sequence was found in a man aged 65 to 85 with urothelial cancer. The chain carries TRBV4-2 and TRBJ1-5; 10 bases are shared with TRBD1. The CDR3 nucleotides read TGTGCCAGCAGCCACACCCCGGGACAGGGGATGGGGCAGCCCCAGCATTTT. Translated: CASSHTPGQGMGQPQHF.